A single sample is the source of the 14 T cell receptor beta chains below, sequenced in a study of CD8 T cells in Susac syndrome. Random hexamers served to reverse transcribe roughly 0.5 to 1 ug RNA. Each CDR3 protein is one row after TCRdb ran MiXCR on the immunoSEQ multiplex PCR reads. The data show approximately 160,000 distinct CDR3 sequences, with about 90% seen just once and approximately 0.075% held by the top ten. Source material: CD4+ T cells from PBMCs. The receptor source for this set is a human donor in good health.

J is TRBJ2-1 and V is TRBV28; D is possibly TRBD1 (6 bases). The CDR3 loop spans 12 amino acids. Deletions cut 4 bases from V and 8 bases from J, with 9 bases between. Germline V gene lookup returns CDR1 MDHEN and CDR2 SYDVKM. CDR3 protein: CASSSDRHEQFF. The CDR3 DNA reads as TGTGCCAGCAGTTCGGACAGACATGAGCAGTTCTTC.

This chain joins TRBV7-2 and TRBJ2-7; D is uncertain. Germline loops: CDR1 SGHTA, CDR2 FQGNSA. This CDR3 has 14 amino acids. V gave up 5 bases and J gave up 3 bases, with 14 bases separating them. The CDR3 loop reads CASSPRVGDYEQYF. The CDR3 coding sequence is TGTGCCAGCAGCCCTCGGGTCGGAGACTACGAGCAGTACTTC.

V is TRBV28 and J is TRBJ2-7, with TRBD2 matching over 13 bases. V shed 0 bases, J shed 6 bases, and the junction held 8 bases outside the gene matches. Germline-derived CDR1 and CDR2 are MDHEN and SYDVKM. The CDR3 extends over 17 amino acids. The CDR3 bases are TGTGCCAGCAGTTTATGGTCACTAGCGGGAGGGCCGGGCGAGCAGTACTTC. This gives the protein CASSLWSLAGGPGEQYF.

The V and J genes are TRBV20-1 and TRBJ2-5, with 15 bases identical to TRBD2. The CDR3 contains 15 residues. CDR1 DFQATT and CDR2 SNEGSKA come from the germline V gene (reference sequence). The J segment lost 7 bases and the V segment lost 1 base, leaving 4 bases of the junction unmatched. The DNA for the CDR3 is TGCAGTGCTAGAGGGGGACTAGCGGGAGGTTGGACCCAGTACTTC. It encodes CSARGGLAGGWTQYF.

The chain carries TRBV7-6 and TRBJ2-7; tentatively, D is TRBD1 or TRBD2 (5 bases each). The CDR3 is made up of 15 amino acids. In germline, CDR1 is SGHVS, CDR2 FNYEAQ. V lost 1 base, J lost 2 bases, and 12 bases lay in between. The CDR3 sequence: CASSLVEGDAYEQYF. In DNA form, the CDR3 reads TGTGCCAGCAGCTTAGTGGAAGGGGACGCCTACGAGCAGTACTTC.

A single count supports this clonotype. The chain uses TRBV20-1 and TRBJ2-1, with 7 bases aligning to TRBD2. V lost 6 bases, J lost 4 bases, and 6 bases stayed unmatched. CDR3 length equals 13 residues. Germline V gene lookup returns CDR1 DFQATT and CDR2 SNEGSKA (reference sequence). The CDR3 spells CSASLAAYNEQFF. CDR3 bases: TGCAGTGCCTCCCTAGCGGCTTACAATGAGCAGTTCTTC.

The rearrangement links TRBV7-2 to TRBJ2-7, with unresolved D. The CDR3 spans 11 residues. Germline CDR1 is SGHTA and CDR2 is FQGNSA. V was cut by 3 bases and J by 7 bases, with 7 bases left in between. The CDR3 nucleotides are TGTGCCAGCAGCTTCTACACGGAGCAGTACTTC. Protein: CASSFYTEQYF.

The chain uses TRBV5-1 and TRBJ2-1; 10 bases map to TRBD2. Trimming took 0 bases from V and 1 from J; bases not matched to a gene: 4. The CDR3 length is 17 residues. The germline CDR1 and CDR2 sequences are SGHRS and YFSETQ. CDR3 loop: CASSLGPSGRSYNEQFF. The CDR3 nucleotides are TGCGCCAGCAGCTTGGGTCCTAGCGGGAGATCCTACAATGAGCAGTTCTTC.

The V gene is TRBV24-1, the J gene TRBJ2-2; TRBD1 agrees at 10 bases. The J segment lost 7 bases and the V segment lost 2 bases, leaving 12 bases of the junction unmatched. CDR3 length: 18 residues. From germline, CDR1 is KGHDR and CDR2 SFDVKD. CDR3 protein: CATSDSRPRQGANGELFF. Here the CDR3 DNA reads TGTGCCACCAGTGATTCGCGCCCCCGACAGGGGGCAAACGGGGAGCTGTTTTTT.

The V call is TRBV6-6, the J call TRBJ2-5; D is unresolved. The CDR3 consists of 13 residues. Trimming stripped 7 bases from V and 3 bases from J, with 12 bases between. Germline values: CDR1 MNHNY, CDR2 SVGAGI (reference sequence). CDR3 DNA sequence: TGTGCCAGCACCACGTACGGAAAAGAGACCCAGTACTTC. Its protein is CASTTYGKETQYF.

This CDR3 reads CAWSVPRTTGELFF. CDR3 in DNA: TGTGCCTGGAGTGTACCCAGGACCACCGGGGAGCTGTTTTTT. This chain uses TRBV30 with TRBJ2-2, with unresolved D. V was trimmed by 0 bases and J by 4 bases, leaving 9 bases between them. The CDR3 has 14 amino acids. CDR1 and CDR2 (germline): GTSNPN, SVGIG (reference sequence).

The CDR3 region is CASSQPTWETQYF. For the CDR3, the DNA is TGTGCCAGCAGCCAGCCCACGTGGGAGACCCAGTACTTC. This sequence joins TRBV11-1 and TRBJ2-5, with D hard to call. Trimming removed 5 bases at V and 5 bases at J, with 12 bases between. The CDR3 consists of 13 residues. Germline CDR1 is SGHAT and CDR2 is FQDESV (reference sequence).

Concerning this clonotype: The junction shows a germline mismatch at one end, possibly a read error. The CDR3 loop is CATTDRGGGGSTF. Written as DNA, the CDR3 is TGTGCCACCACGGACAGGGGCGGCGGCGGCAGTACATTC. The chain has TRBV7-9 and TRBJ2-7, with 9 bases that match TRBD1. The germline V gene encodes CDR1 SEHNR and CDR2 FQNEAQ (reference sequence). The CDR3 is 13 amino acids.

This clonotype was detected once. The gene calls are TRBV5-1 and TRBJ2-7; D perhaps matches TRBD1 (5 bases). The germline V gene encodes CDR1 SGHRS and CDR2 YFSETQ. V lost 3 bases and J 3 bases, leaving 10 bases between the germline ends. This CDR3 has 13 amino acids. CDR3 sequence (DNA): TGCGCCAGCAGCTCTACAGGTGACTACGAGCAGTACTTC. Its translation: CASSSTGDYEQYF.